These T cell receptor beta chains were read from a single sample in a study of blood T cell repertoires in COVID-19. The protocol was immunoSEQ multiplex PCR, while the TCRdb copy is restricted to in-frame clones and leaves out a portion. This table has 150,000 to 200,000 clones, 89% appearing once. Material: peripheral blood. The source of these receptors is a man between 18 and 35 years old who had recovered from COVID-19. Each CDR3 is given with its conserved first and last residue. D genes are given only for firm matches. A clone size is listed for some rows: how often the clone was seen (once, few, many), or a class if it is expanded.

- | TRBJ1-1 | TRBV19 | - | CASSIQANTEAFF | TGTGCCAGTAGTATCCAGGCCAACACTGAAGCTTTCTTT
TRBD2 | TRBJ2-1 | TRBV25-1 | - | CASSPGLAEANEQFF | TGTGCCAGCAGTCCCGGACTAGCGGAGGCCAATGAGCAGTTCTTC
TRBD2 | TRBJ2-1 | TRBV6-4 | - | CASSRTSSSYNEQFF | TGTGCCAGCAGCCGGACTAGTAGCTCCTACAATGAGCAGTTCTTC
- | TRBJ1-1 | TRBV10-3 | - | CAISEPRSMNTEAFF | TGTGCCATCAGTGAGCCGAGATCTATGAACACTGAAGCTTTCTTT
- | TRBJ2-2 | TRBV27 | - | CASSLAGNTGELFF | TGTGCCAGCAGTTTAGCGGGGAACACCGGGGAGCTGTTTTTT
- | TRBJ2-3 | TRBV30 | - | CAWSIGGSSTDTQYF | TGTGCCTGGAGTATAGGCGGATCTAGCACAGATACGCAGTATTTT
TRBD1 | TRBJ2-7 | TRBV30 | - | CAWSVGDSGNEQYF | TGTGCCTGGAGTGTGGGGGACAGTGGGAACGAGCAGTACTTC
- | TRBJ2-7 | TRBV7-9 | once | CASSLSDGAYEQYF | TGTGCCAGCAGCTTATCGGACGGGGCCTACGAGCAGTACTTC
TRBD2 | TRBJ2-7 | TRBV7-2 | - | CASSLLAGKTYEQYF | TGTGCCAGCAGCTTGCTAGCGGGAAAAACCTACGAGCAGTACTTC
TRBD1 | TRBJ2-7 | TRBV27 | - | CASSRTGGLEQYF | TGTGCCAGCAGCAGGACAGGGGGCTTGGAGCAGTACTTC
- | TRBJ1-6 | TRBV5-4 | once | CASSFSGAYNSPLHF | TGTGCCAGCAGCTTTTCGGGAGCCTATAATTCACCCCTCCACTTT
- | TRBJ1-1 | TRBV30 | - | CAWSAGARNTEAFF | TGTGCCTGGAGTGCAGGGGCGAGGAACACTGAAGCTTTCTTT
TRBD1 | TRBJ2-7 | TRBV19 | - | CASSRQGAYEQYF | TGTGCCAGTTCCAGACAGGGGGCCTACGAGCAGTACTTC
TRBD2 | TRBJ2-7 | TRBV5-6 | - | CASHRSPGTSRSYEQYF | TGTGCCAGCCACCGTTCCCCAGGGACTAGCAGAAGCTACGAGCAGTACTTC
- | TRBJ2-1 | TRBV20-1 | - | CSAVRESQFF | TGCAGTGCGGTCCGGGAGTCGCAGTTCTTC
TRBD2 | TRBJ2-7 | TRBV3-1/TRBV3-2 | - | CASSSSGSSYEQYF | TGTGCCAGCAGTTCGAGCGGGAGCTCCTACGAGCAGTACTTC
TRBD2 | TRBJ2-7 | TRBV4-1 | - | CASSHRISGNYEQYF | TGCGCCAGCAGCCACCGGATAAGCGGGAATTACGAGCAGTACTTC
TRBD1 | TRBJ2-7 | TRBV28 | - | CATRGLPSYEQYF | TGTGCCACCAGGGGGCTCCCCTCCTACGAGCAGTACTTC
- | TRBJ1-2 | TRBV18 | - | CASSPKTGQRDYGYTF | TGTGCCAGCTCACCTAAGACAGGTCAAAGGGACTATGGCTACACCTTC
TRBD1 | TRBJ2-2 | TRBV23-1 | - | CARPGTGFRQGLANTGELFF | TGCGCCAGACCGGGGACCGGCTTCAGACAGGGATTGGCGAACACCGGGGAGCTGTTTTTT
- | TRBJ2-1 | TRBV6-5 | - | CASSETRNEQFF | TGTGCCAGCAGCGAGACTAGAAATGAGCAGTTCTTC
- | TRBJ2-7 | TRBV18 | - | CASSPTTAYEQYF | TGTGCCAGCTCACCGACAACTGCCTACGAGCAGTACTTC
- | TRBJ2-3 | TRBV12-5 | - | CASGYGGATDTQYF | TGTGCTAGTGGTTACGGGGGAGCTACAGATACGCAGTATTTT
- | TRBJ1-4 | TRBV14 | - | CASSQELTTNEKLFF | TGTGCCAGCAGCCAAGAACTAACAACTAATGAAAAACTGTTTTTT
- | TRBJ1-4 | TRBV25-1 | - | CASRGGLGTNEKLFF | TGTGCCAGCAGGGGGGGGTTGGGGACTAATGAAAAACTGTTTTTT
- | TRBJ1-1 | TRBV5-1 | - | CASSRYDTEAFF | TGCGCCAGCAGCCGCTACGACACTGAAGCTTTCTTT
TRBD2 | TRBJ2-1 | TRBV24-1 | - | CATSKKAGGRHEQFF | TGTGCCACCAGTAAAAAGGCGGGAGGTAGGCATGAGCAGTTCTTC
TRBD1 | TRBJ2-7 | TRBV28 | - | CASSYHRGLGREQYF | TGTGCCAGCAGTTACCACAGGGGGCTGGGTCGGGAGCAGTACTTC
- | TRBJ1-1 | TRBV6-4 | - | CASRMEGNTEAFF | TGTGCCAGCCGGATGGAGGGGAACACTGAAGCTTTCTTT
TRBD1 | TRBJ2-2 | TRBV5-1 | - | CASSLAPDRGTGELFF | TGCGCCAGCAGCTTGGCCCCTGACAGGGGAACCGGGGAGCTGTTTTTT
- | TRBJ2-3 | TRBV28 | - | CASSQGGHTQYF | TGTGCCAGCAGTCAAGGGGGTCATACGCAGTATTTT
TRBD1 | TRBJ2-7 | TRBV5-4 | - | CASSLAGTGAYEQYF | TGTGCCAGCAGCTTGGCCGGGACAGGGGCATACGAGCAGTACTTC
TRBD2 | TRBJ2-7 | TRBV7-2 | - | CASSSGREHYEQYF | TGTGCCAGCAGCTCGGGGCGGGAGCATTACGAGCAGTACTTC
- | TRBJ2-5 | TRBV15 | - | CATSNRDTTGGETQYF | TGTGCCACCAGCAATCGGGACACGACGGGGGGCGAGACCCAGTACTTC
- | TRBJ2-1 | TRBV27 | - | CASSLGGSGNEQFF | TGTGCCAGCAGTTTAGGGGGCAGTGGCAATGAGCAGTTCTTC
- | TRBJ2-1 | TRBV7-9 | - | CASSKEQGRREQFF | TGTGCCAGCAGTAAGGAACAGGGGAGGCGTGAGCAGTTCTTC
- | TRBJ2-7 | TRBV25-1 | - | CASKFQREQYF | TGTGCCAGCAAATTTCAGCGCGAGCAGTACTTC
TRBD1 | TRBJ2-7 | TRBV6-2/TRBV6-3 | - | CASSYPIAGGLLSGADEQYF | TGTGCCAGCAGTTACCCTATCGCAGGGGGCCTGTTGTCGGGGGCCGACGAGCAGTACTTC
TRBD1 | TRBJ2-7 | TRBV27 | - | CASGDRAYYEQYF | TGTGCCAGCGGGGACAGGGCTTACTACGAGCAGTACTTC
TRBD2 | TRBJ2-7 | TRBV6-5 | once | CASSYSNLAGVYEQYF | TGTGCCAGCAGTTACTCGAATCTAGCGGGAGTCTACGAGCAGTACTTC
- | TRBJ2-1 | TRBV24-1 | - | CATSPPGMNNEQFF | TGTGCCACCAGTCCTCCCGGGATGAACAATGAGCAGTTCTTC
- | TRBJ1-4 | TRBV6-5 | once | CASSRGFNNEKLFF | TGTGCCAGCTCTAGGGGTTTTAATAATGAAAAACTGTTTTTT
TRBD1 | TRBJ1-1 | TRBV28 | - | CASRGTANTEAFF | TGTGCCAGCAGGGGGACAGCGAACACTGAAGCTTTCTTT
- | TRBJ1-4 | TRBV6-6 | - | CASSSGDATNEKLFF | TGTGCCAGCAGTTCCGGGGATGCAACTAATGAAAAACTGTTTTTT
TRBD2 | TRBJ2-1 | TRBV6-6 | few | CASSRGAGTSSGHGNEQFF | TGTGCCAGCAGCCGAGGGGCCGGGACTAGCTCGGGGCACGGCAATGAGCAGTTCTTC
- | TRBJ1-1 | TRBV19 | - | CASRVASNTEAFF | TGTGCCAGTCGGGTCGCCTCTAACACTGAAGCTTTCTTT
TRBD1 | TRBJ1-5 | TRBV10-3 | - | CAIGDREGGNQPQHF | TGTGCCATCGGTGACAGGGAGGGCGGCAATCAGCCCCAGCATTTT
- | TRBJ2-7 | TRBV5-4 | - | CASSLDNSGWEQYF | TGTGCCAGCAGCTTGGATAACAGCGGGTGGGAGCAGTACTTC
- | TRBJ2-7 | TRBV2 | - | CASRESSYEQYF | TGTGCCAGCAGGGAGAGCTCCTACGAGCAGTACTTC
TRBD1 | TRBJ1-5 | TRBV6-5 | - | CASSMDRVQPQHF | TGTGCCAGCAGTATGGACAGGGTTCAGCCCCAGCATTTT
- | TRBJ2-5 | TRBV3-1/TRBV3-2 | - | CASSQDLAEEETQYF | TGTGCCAGCAGCCAAGATCTTGCAGAGGAGGAGACCCAGTACTTC
- | TRBJ1-1 | TRBV18 | - | CASSPTNPGTEAFF | TGTGCCAGCTCACCAACGAACCCGGGGACTGAAGCTTTCTTT
- | TRBJ1-3 | TRBV5-5 | - | CASSLGDSIQRPGNTIYF | TGTGCCAGCAGCTTGGGTGACAGCATCCAGCGTCCTGGAAACACCATATATTTT
TRBD1 | TRBJ1-6 | TRBV5-6 | - | CASSKEGTGNSPLHF | TGTGCCAGCAGCAAAGAAGGGACAGGCAACTCACCCCTCCACTTT
TRBD1 | TRBJ1-2 | TRBV29-1 | - | CSVDSGTGHYGYTF | TGCAGCGTTGATAGTGGGACAGGGCACTATGGCTACACCTTC
- | TRBJ2-7 | TRBV11-2 | once | CASSPRGAGRWYF | TGTGCCAGCAGCCCCCGGGGGGCAGGGCGCTGGTACTTC
TRBD1 | TRBJ2-6 | TRBV30 | - | CACLIGTGSSGANVLTF | TGTGCCTGTCTAATAGGGACAGGAAGCTCTGGGGCCAACGTCCTGACTTTC
- | TRBJ1-5 | TRBV6-6 | once | CASTVSGGGNQPQHF | TGTGCCAGCACCGTCTCCGGTGGTGGCAATCAGCCCCAGCATTTT
- | TRBJ2-3 | TRBV2 | - | CASSEEAQSTDTQYF | TGTGCCAGCAGTGAAGAGGCACAGTCCACAGATACGCAGTATTTT